The rows below give T cell receptor beta chains drawn from one sample of a study of cytomegalovirus exposure and HLA in healthy donors. Clones were sequenced by immunoSEQ multiplex PCR, and TCRdb holds only the in-frame ones, with some missing. The sample lists roughly 300,000 clones, just over 85% occurring once. Sample: PBMCs. These receptors originate from a young woman in good health and CMV-seronegative. CDR3s include the opening cysteine and the closing phenylalanine or tryptophan. Fields, in order: J gene, V gene, clone size, CDR3 protein. For some rows the clone size is stated as once, few or many, or as a class when expanded; others skip it.

j_call: TRBJ2-3; v_call: TRBV6-5; clone_size: NA; cdr3_aa: CASRMIRGDTQYF
j_call: TRBJ2-7; v_call: TRBV7-2; clone_size: few; cdr3_aa: CASSLRGLAGGLFSYEQYF
j_call: TRBJ2-5; v_call: TRBV4-2; clone_size: NA; cdr3_aa: CASSQDSVVDETQYF
j_call: TRBJ2-1; v_call: TRBV7-2; clone_size: NA; cdr3_aa: CASSTGTSGYNEQFF
j_call: TRBJ2-2; v_call: TRBV5-6; clone_size: NA; cdr3_aa: CASSFPDSTGTGELFF
j_call: TRBJ2-7; v_call: TRBV29-1; clone_size: NA; cdr3_aa: CSVLEGWAYEQYF
j_call: TRBJ2-3; v_call: TRBV10-3; clone_size: NA; cdr3_aa: CAISESLAATDTQYF
j_call: TRBJ2-1; v_call: TRBV20-1; clone_size: NA; cdr3_aa: CSGPSGQGQFF
j_call: TRBJ2-4; v_call: TRBV5-6; clone_size: NA; cdr3_aa: CASSLQETIAKNIQYF
j_call: TRBJ2-7; v_call: TRBV9; clone_size: once; cdr3_aa: CASSVTPHSTGIYEQYF
j_call: TRBJ2-2; v_call: TRBV13; clone_size: NA; cdr3_aa: CASSSSRSKTGTRKYTGELFF
j_call: TRBJ2-1; v_call: TRBV30; clone_size: NA; cdr3_aa: CAWSVTGLAGDNEQFF
j_call: TRBJ2-2; v_call: TRBV7-3; clone_size: NA; cdr3_aa: CASSLSAQVETGELFF
j_call: TRBJ2-5; v_call: TRBV4-3; clone_size: NA; cdr3_aa: CASSPGERQETQYF
j_call: TRBJ1-2; v_call: TRBV4-2; clone_size: NA; cdr3_aa: CASSQPEGRGDGYTF
j_call: TRBJ2-7; v_call: TRBV4-3; clone_size: NA; cdr3_aa: CASSQDHGVGAYEQYF
j_call: TRBJ2-7; v_call: TRBV6-1; clone_size: NA; cdr3_aa: CASSEALGTNDEQYF
j_call: TRBJ2-5; v_call: TRBV7-9; clone_size: NA; cdr3_aa: CASSPLSAGRGETQYF
j_call: TRBJ2-7; v_call: TRBV6-5; clone_size: NA; cdr3_aa: CASSYSAGISYEQYF
j_call: TRBJ2-2; v_call: TRBV6-6; clone_size: NA; cdr3_aa: CASSYAGANTGELFF
j_call: TRBJ2-2; v_call: TRBV30; clone_size: NA; cdr3_aa: CAWNPGQAITSNTGELFF
j_call: TRBJ1-2; v_call: TRBV28; clone_size: NA; cdr3_aa: CASSPPGQGTVGKGYTF
j_call: TRBJ2-1; v_call: TRBV5-1; clone_size: NA; cdr3_aa: CASSLTDFSYNEQFF
j_call: TRBJ2-7; v_call: TRBV7-2; clone_size: NA; cdr3_aa: CASSLGGLIPYEQYF